This T cell receptor beta chain originates from a study of radiotherapy plus CTLA-4 blockade in lung cancer. About the research overall: Of all patients, approximately 17% responded objectively and about 34% showed disease control.

Whole-study findings and limits: After treatment with radiotherapy plus ipilimumab, TCR clones that came from the tumor expanded in blood.

This CDR3 is 18 amino acids long. Germline V gene sequence: CDR1 SGHDT, CDR2 YYEEEE. Trimming took off 0 bases at V and 1 base at J, with 20 bases between the two ends. In the case of this clone: Its target is unknown.

Assay used: immunoSEQ multiplex PCR; TCRdb lists only in-frame clones, some missing. The data contain some 110,000 clones, 85% to 90% of them singletons. The TCR comes from a human donor with non-small cell lung cancer that progressed on radiotherapy plus ipilimumab. Some clones in this sample may be carry-over from other donors' samples. This chain connects TRBV5-6 to TRBJ2-7; a weak D match, TRBD2 (7 bases). Sequencing was performed on peripheral blood, taken from a patient treated with radiotherapy plus ipilimumab. The DNA for the CDR3 is TGTGCCAGCAGCTTGGCCATTATGAAAGGGAGGGGGTCCTACGAGCAGTACTTC. Translation gives CASSLAIMKGRGSYEQYF.